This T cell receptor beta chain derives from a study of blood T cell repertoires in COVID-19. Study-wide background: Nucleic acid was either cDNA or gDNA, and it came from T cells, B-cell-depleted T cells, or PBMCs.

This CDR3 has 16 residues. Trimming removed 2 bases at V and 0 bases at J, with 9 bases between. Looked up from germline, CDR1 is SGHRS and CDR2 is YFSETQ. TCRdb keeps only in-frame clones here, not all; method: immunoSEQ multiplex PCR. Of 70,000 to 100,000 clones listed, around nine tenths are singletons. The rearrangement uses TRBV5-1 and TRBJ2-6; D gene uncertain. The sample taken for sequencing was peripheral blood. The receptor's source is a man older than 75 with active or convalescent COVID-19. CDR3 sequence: CASSFWQNSGANVLTF. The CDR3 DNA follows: TGCGCCAGCAGCTTCTGGCAGAACTCTGGGGCCAACGTCCTGACTTTC.